The source of this TCR beta chain is a study of shared clonotypes between healthy human individuals. The wider study: Donor ages ranged 18 to 49 years: a couple of women, a few men. Findings and limits, study-wide: Between several donors, naive CD4 clonotypes were shared at a level of about 5%.

Between the trimmed V and J ends, which lost 6 bases and 4 bases, there was a span of 19 bases. This CDR3 is 15 amino acids long. The germline gives CDR1 SGHRS, CDR2 YFSETQ. Generated by immunoSEQ multiplex PCR, the TCRdb table keeps only in-frame clones and is missing some. The table includes millions of clones, approximately 95% detected once. The CD4+ fraction was divided into a CD45RA+ naive subset and a CD45RA-negative memory subset. A word on this clone: What it recognizes is unknown.

The sequence derives from a man aged 18 to 29 in good health. Some clones in this sample may be carry-over from other donors' samples. The chain carries TRBV5-1 and TRBJ1-1; D not resolved. Sample: naive CD4+ T cells from PBMCs. Regarding subset: CD45RA+ positively selected. The CDR3 spells CASTSKVGNPTEAFF. In DNA form, the CDR3 reads TGCGCCAGCACCTCAAAGGTTGGAAACCCCACTGAAGCTTTCTTT.